This T cell receptor (beta chain) comes out of a study of blood T cell repertoires in COVID-19. For the study at large: Samples of COVID-19 (acute and convalescent) were obtained from the United States, Italy and Spain. From T cells, B-cell-depleted T cells, or PBMCs came the material, which was cDNA or gDNA.

Assay used: immunoSEQ multiplex PCR; TCRdb lists only in-frame clones, some missing. The table includes about 150,000 clones, roughly four fifths detected once. The CDR3 extends over 15 amino acids. CDR1 SNHLY and CDR2 FYNNEI come from the germline V gene. J lost 9 bases, V lost 5 bases, and 11 bases had no gene match. The sequencing input was peripheral blood. The clonotype was recovered from a woman between 55 and 75 years old with acute or convalescent COVID-19. The chain couples TRBV2 to TRBJ2-1, with 9 positions matching TRBD2. Here the CDR3 reads CASSSGLAARSEQFF. CDR3 in DNA: TGTGCCAGCAGTTCGGGACTAGCCGCTAGGAGTGAGCAGTTCTTC.